A selection of T cell receptor beta chains follows, all from one sample in a study of cytomegalovirus exposure and HLA in healthy donors. The repertoire was sequenced with immunoSEQ multiplex PCR; TCRdb's copy has only in-frame clones and lacks some. The table includes 110,000 to 150,000 clones, about 86% detected once. Sequenced sample: PBMCs. The receptors were gathered from a man in his forties or fifties in good health and CMV-seropositive. The CDR3 runs from the conserved cysteine through the conserved F or W. Size is omitted from some rows. Given values are once, few, many or a class for expanded clones.

abundance: few; v_gene: TRBV5-1; CDR3aa: CASSSAGFSYGYTF
abundance: .; v_gene: TRBV29-1; CDR3aa: CSVAGTGNQPQHF
abundance: .; v_gene: TRBV5-5; CDR3aa: CASSNGTGLNYGYTF
abundance: .; v_gene: TRBV6-6; CDR3aa: CAIQSRDYFTDTQYF
abundance: .; v_gene: TRBV6-5; CDR3aa: CASSSRPSGGEETQYF
abundance: .; v_gene: TRBV6-5; CDR3aa: CASSYPGPYTEAFF
abundance: .; v_gene: TRBV19; CDR3aa: CASSIRQGRSPLHF
abundance: .; v_gene: TRBV7-6; CDR3aa: CASSLTGGGTEAFF
abundance: .; v_gene: TRBV5-1; CDR3aa: CASSLSGDTGELFF
abundance: .; v_gene: TRBV5-6; CDR3aa: CASSPIGRQVYEQYF
abundance: .; v_gene: TRBV6-5; CDR3aa: CASSYYAGGTEAFF
abundance: .; v_gene: TRBV2; CDR3aa: CASSEVGGTNEKLFF
abundance: .; v_gene: TRBV4-1; CDR3aa: CASSQATGTGAGNEQFF
abundance: .; v_gene: TRBV7-2; CDR3aa: CASSPGYLGNIQYF
abundance: .; v_gene: TRBV5-1; CDR3aa: CASSLGERRNEQFF
abundance: .; v_gene: TRBV28; CDR3aa: CASSLLDRGRGEKLFF
abundance: .; v_gene: TRBV5-1; CDR3aa: CASSLPAGGGETQYF
abundance: .; v_gene: TRBV5-1; CDR3aa: CASSLRGANVLTF
abundance: .; v_gene: TRBV6-5; CDR3aa: CASSLTGPGEQYF
abundance: .; v_gene: TRBV18; CDR3aa: CASSPTGTSGSEQYF
abundance: .; v_gene: TRBV29-1; CDR3aa: CSVEAVASTDTQYF
abundance: .; v_gene: TRBV11-2; CDR3aa: CASSSTSANPYEQYF
abundance: once; v_gene: TRBV5-4; CDR3aa: CASSLAAATKETQYF